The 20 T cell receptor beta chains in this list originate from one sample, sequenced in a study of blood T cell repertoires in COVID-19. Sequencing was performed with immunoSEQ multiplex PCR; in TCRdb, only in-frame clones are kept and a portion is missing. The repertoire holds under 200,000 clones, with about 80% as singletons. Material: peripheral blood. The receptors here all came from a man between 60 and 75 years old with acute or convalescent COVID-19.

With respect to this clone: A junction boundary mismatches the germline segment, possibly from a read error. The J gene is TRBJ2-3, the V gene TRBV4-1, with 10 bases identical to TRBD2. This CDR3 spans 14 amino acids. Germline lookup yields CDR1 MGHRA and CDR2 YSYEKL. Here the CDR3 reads CASLPSGSNEYAVF. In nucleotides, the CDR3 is TGCGCCAGCCTCCCTAGCGGGAGTAACGAATACGCAGTATTT.

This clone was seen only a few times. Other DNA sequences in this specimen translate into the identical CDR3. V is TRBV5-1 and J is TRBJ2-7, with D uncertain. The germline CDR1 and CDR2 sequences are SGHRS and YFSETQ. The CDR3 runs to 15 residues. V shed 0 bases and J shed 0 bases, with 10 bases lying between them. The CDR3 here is CASSLAGGSSYEQYF. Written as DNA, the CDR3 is TGCGCCAGCAGCTTGGCCGGCGGCAGCTCCTACGAGCAGTACTTC.

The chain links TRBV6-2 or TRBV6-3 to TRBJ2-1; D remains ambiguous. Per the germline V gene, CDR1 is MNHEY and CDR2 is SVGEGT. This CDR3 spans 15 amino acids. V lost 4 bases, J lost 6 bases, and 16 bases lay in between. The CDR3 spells CASSSKLGHFNEQFF. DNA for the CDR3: TGTGCCAGCAGTTCTAAGCTCGGTCATTTCAATGAGCAGTTCTTC.

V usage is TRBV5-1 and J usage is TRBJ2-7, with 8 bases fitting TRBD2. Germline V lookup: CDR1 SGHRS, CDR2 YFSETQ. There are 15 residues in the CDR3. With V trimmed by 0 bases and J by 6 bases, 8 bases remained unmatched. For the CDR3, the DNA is TGCGCCAGCAGCTTGGGGCGTAGCGGGGTCAGCGAGCAGTACTTC. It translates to CASSLGRSGVSEQYF. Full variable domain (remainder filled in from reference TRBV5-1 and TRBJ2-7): KAGVTQTPRYLIKTRGQQVTLSCSPISGHRSVSWYQQTPGQGLQFLFEYFSETQRNKGNFPGRFSGRQFSNSRSEMNVSTLELGDSALYLCASSLGRSGVSEQYFGPGTRLTVT.

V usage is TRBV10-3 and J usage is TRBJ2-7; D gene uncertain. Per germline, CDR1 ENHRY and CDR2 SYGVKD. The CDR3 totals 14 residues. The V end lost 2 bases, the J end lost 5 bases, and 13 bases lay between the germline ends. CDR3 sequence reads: CAISEGWSPHEQYF. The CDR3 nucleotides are TGTGCCATCAGTGAGGGTTGGAGCCCGCACGAGCAGTACTTC.

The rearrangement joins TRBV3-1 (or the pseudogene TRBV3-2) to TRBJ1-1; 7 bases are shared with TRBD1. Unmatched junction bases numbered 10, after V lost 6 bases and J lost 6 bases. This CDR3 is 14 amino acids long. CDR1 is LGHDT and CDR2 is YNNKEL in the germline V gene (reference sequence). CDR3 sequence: CASSQTGVVAEAFF. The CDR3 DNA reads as TGTGCCAGCAGTCAAACAGGGGTAGTAGCTGAAGCTTTCTTT.

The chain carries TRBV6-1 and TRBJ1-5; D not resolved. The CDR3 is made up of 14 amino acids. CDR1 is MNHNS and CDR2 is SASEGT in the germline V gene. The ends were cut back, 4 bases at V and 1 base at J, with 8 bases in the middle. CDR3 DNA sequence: TGTGCCAGCAGTGTGTCAGGCAGCAATCAGCCCCAGCATTTT. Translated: CASSVSGSNQPQHF.

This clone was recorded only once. CDR3 amino acids: CASSPPMEETQYF. CDR3 nucleotide sequence: TGTGCCAGTAGTCCCCCGATGGAGGAGACCCAGTACTTC. This chain links TRBV19 with TRBJ2-5; D is ambiguous. The germline CDR1 and CDR2 sequences are LNHDA and SQIVND (reference sequence). The CDR3 runs to 13 residues. V was shortened by 5 bases and J by 5 bases, with 12 bases between the two germline ends.

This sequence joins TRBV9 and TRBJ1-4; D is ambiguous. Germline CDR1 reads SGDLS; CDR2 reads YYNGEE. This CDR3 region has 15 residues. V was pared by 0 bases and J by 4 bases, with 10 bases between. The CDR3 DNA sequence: TGTGCCAGCAGCGTAGGCGGATCCTTTAATGAAAAACTGTTTTTT. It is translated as CASSVGGSFNEKLFF.

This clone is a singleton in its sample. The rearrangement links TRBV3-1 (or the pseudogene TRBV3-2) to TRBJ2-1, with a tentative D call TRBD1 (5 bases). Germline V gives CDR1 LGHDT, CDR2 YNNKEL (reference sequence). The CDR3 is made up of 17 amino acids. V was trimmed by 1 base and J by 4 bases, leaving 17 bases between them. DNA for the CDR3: TGTGCCAGCAGCCAAGGCTCCCCCCAAGGGGTTTACAATGAGCAGTTCTTC. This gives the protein CASSQGSPQGVYNEQFF.

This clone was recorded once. CDR3 bases: TGTGCCAGCTCTCCTAGCTGGGGGGAGACCCTGGGGGAGCAGTACTTC. Protein product: CASSPSWGETLGEQYF. V usage is TRBV27 and J usage is TRBJ2-7, with D tentatively TRBD2 (6 bases). Germline V CDR1 and CDR2: MNHEY, SMNVEV (reference sequence). The CDR3 loop spans 16 amino acids. The V end was cut by 8 bases, the J end by 7 bases, with 27 bases between.

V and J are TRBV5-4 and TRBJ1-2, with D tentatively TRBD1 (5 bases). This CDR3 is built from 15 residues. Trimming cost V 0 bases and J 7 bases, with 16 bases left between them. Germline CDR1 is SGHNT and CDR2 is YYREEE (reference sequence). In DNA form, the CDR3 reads TGTGCCAGCAGCTTGGAGGGGTACTCGACCCGTGGCTACACCTTC. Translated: CASSLEGYSTRGYTF.

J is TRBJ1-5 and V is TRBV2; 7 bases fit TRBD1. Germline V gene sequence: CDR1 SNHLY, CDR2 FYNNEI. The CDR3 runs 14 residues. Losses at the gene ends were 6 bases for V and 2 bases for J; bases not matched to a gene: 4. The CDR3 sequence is CASRTGLGNQPQHF. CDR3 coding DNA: TGTGCCAGCAGGACAGGGTTGGGCAATCAGCCCCAGCATTTT.

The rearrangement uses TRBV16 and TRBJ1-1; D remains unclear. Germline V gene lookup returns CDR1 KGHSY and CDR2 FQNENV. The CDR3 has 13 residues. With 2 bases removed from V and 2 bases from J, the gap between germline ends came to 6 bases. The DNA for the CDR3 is TGTGCCAGCAGCCAAGAGATTAACACTGAAGCTTTCTTT. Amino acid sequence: CASSQEINTEAFF. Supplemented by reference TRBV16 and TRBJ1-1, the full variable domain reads GEEVAQTPKHLVRGEGQKAKLYCAPIKGHSYVFWYQQVLKNEFKFLISFQNENVFDETGMPKERFSAKCLPNSPCSLEIQATKLEDSAVYFCASSQEINTEAFFGQGTRLTVV.

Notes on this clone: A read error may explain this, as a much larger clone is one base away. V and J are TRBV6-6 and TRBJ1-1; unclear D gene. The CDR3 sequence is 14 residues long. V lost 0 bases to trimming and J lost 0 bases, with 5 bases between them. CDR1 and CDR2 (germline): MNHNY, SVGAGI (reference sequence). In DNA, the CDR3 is TGTGCCAGCAGTTACTCCGAGATGAACACTGAAGCTTTCTTT. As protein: CASSYSEMNTEAFF.

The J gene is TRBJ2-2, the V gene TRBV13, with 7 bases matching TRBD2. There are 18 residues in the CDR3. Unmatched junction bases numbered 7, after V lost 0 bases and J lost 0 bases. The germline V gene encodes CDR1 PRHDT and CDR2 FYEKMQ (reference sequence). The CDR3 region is CASSLGPYAGANTGELFF. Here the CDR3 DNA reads TGTGCCAGCAGCTTAGGCCCATATGCGGGAGCGAACACCGGGGAGCTGTTTTTT.

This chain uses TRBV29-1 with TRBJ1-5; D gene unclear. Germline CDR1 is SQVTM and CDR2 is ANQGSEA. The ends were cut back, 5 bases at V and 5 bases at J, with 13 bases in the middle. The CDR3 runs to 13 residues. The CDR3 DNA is TGCAGCGTTCAGGCCTCGCTCGATCAGCCCCAGCATTTT. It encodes CSVQASLDQPQHF.

The CDR3 DNA reads as TGTGCCATCAGTGGTTCGGGGGGGACAGATACGCAGTATTTT. It encodes CAISGSGGTDTQYF. The chain carries TRBV10-3 and TRBJ2-3; TRBD2 matches at 8 bases. V was pared by 4 bases and J by 3 bases, with 3 bases of the junction left unmatched. The CDR3 sequence is 14 residues long. Germline loops: CDR1 ENHRY, CDR2 SYGVKD.

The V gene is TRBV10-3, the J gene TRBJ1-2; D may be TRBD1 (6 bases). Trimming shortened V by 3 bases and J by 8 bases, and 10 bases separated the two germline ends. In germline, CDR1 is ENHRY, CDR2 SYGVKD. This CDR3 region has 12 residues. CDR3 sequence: CAISDKGDGYTF. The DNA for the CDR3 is TGTGCCATCAGTGACAAGGGGGACGGCTACACCTTC.

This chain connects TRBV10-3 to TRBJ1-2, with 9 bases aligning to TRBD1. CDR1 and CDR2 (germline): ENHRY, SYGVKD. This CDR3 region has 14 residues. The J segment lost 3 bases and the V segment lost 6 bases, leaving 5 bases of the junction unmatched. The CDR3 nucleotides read TGTGCCATCAGGCGACAGGGGGGGGACTATGGCTACACCTTC. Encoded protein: CAIRRQGGDYGYTF.